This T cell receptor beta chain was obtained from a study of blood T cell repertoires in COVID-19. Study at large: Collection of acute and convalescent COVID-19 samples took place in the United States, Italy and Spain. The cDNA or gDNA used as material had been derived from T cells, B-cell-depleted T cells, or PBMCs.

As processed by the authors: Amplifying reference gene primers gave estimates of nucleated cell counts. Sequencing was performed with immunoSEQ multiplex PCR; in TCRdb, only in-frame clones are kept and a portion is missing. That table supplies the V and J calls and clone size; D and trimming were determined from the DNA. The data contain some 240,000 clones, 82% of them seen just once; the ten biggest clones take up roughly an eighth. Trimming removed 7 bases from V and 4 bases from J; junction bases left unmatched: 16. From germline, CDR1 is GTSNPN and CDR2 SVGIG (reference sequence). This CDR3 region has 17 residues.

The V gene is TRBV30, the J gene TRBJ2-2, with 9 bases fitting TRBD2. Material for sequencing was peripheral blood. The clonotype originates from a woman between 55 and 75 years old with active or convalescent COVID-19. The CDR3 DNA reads TGTGCCTCGGGGGTAGCGGGGGCACTGTACGTCACCGGGGAGCTGTTTTTT. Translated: CASGVAGALYVTGELFF.